The rows below give T cell receptor beta chains drawn from one sample of a study of T cell responses to AZD1222 COVID-19 vaccine. Clones were read by immunoSEQ multiplex PCR, and TCRdb kept only the in-frame ones, dropping some. The data show 150,000 or so clones, with 88% seen just once and roughly 5.5% held by the top ten. The sample here was peripheral blood, taken on day 0 of AZD1222 vaccination. These receptors all stem from an adult in good health. Both conserved end residues are part of each CDR3. A D gene is named only where the DNA matches it firmly. A clone size is listed for some rows: how often the clone was seen (once, few, many), or a class if it is expanded.

J,D,V,size,DNA,CDR3
TRBJ2-5,-,TRBV9,-,TGTGCCAGCAGCGGCAGGGAAGAGACCCAGTACTTC,CASSGREETQYF
TRBJ1-6,-,TRBV3-1/TRBV3-2,few,TGTGCCAGCAGCCAACTTGATTGGGGGGCCAAGGAAGAGGGTATGGATTCACCCCTCCACTTT,CASSQLDWGAKEEGMDSPLHF
TRBJ1-1,TRBD1,TRBV6-2/TRBV6-3,-,TGTGCCAGCAGTTACTCGTCGAGGGACAGGGGGCGGACGGGGACTGAAGCTTTCTTT,CASSYSSRDRGRTGTEAFF
TRBJ2-1,TRBD1,TRBV7-2,-,TGTGCCAGCAGCTTAACTAGACAGGGGGAGCAGTTCTTC,CASSLTRQGEQFF
TRBJ1-1,-,TRBV9,-,TGTGCCAGCAGCGCCCACGCAGGAAACATGAACACTGAAGCTTTCTTT,CASSAHAGNMNTEAFF
TRBJ1-3,TRBD1,TRBV4-2,-,TGTGCCAGCAGCCAAGTCGGAGGGGGACAGGGGACGTCTGGAAACACCATATATTTT,CASSQVGGGQGTSGNTIYF
TRBJ2-7,-,TRBV19,-,TGTGCCAGTAGCCCGGGACCGCCGATCTACGAGCAGTACTTC,CASSPGPPIYEQYF
TRBJ2-4,-,TRBV19,-,TGTGCCAGTAGTTCCTCCAGGTTGTCACAGTCAGCCAAAAACATTCAGTACTTC,CASSSSRLSQSAKNIQYF
TRBJ1-4,TRBD1,TRBV5-1,once,TGCGCCAGCAGCTTGGGTTTTCCGGGACAGGGTGAGGAAAAACTGTTTTTT,CASSLGFPGQGEEKLFF
TRBJ2-4,-,TRBV6-5,-,TGTGCCAGCAGTTACTCGCTACGGGCCTGGGGGTACTTC,CASSYSLRAWGYF
TRBJ1-3,TRBD1,TRBV5-4,-,TGTGCCAGCAGCTCCGGGACAGCCTCTGGAAACACCATATATTTT,CASSSGTASGNTIYF
TRBJ1-4,-,TRBV5-4,-,TGTGCCAGCAGCTTGTCTGGTTCAACTAATGAAAAACTGTTTTTT,CASSLSGSTNEKLFF
TRBJ1-1,-,TRBV7-3,-,TGTGCCAGCAGCTCTAGGCCCACTGAAGCTTTCTTT,CASSSRPTEAFF
TRBJ1-5,-,TRBV7-2,-,TGTGCCAGCAGCTTCAGGGGCGGGGGCAATCAGCCCCAGCATTTT,CASSFRGGGNQPQHF
TRBJ1-5,TRBD1,TRBV6-2/TRBV6-3,-,TGTGCCAGCAGCTCAACCGGGACAGAAATTCAGCCCCAGCATTTT,CASSSTGTEIQPQHF
TRBJ1-5,-,TRBV30,-,TGTGCCTGGAGTGTACCTTACCCTGGAAGTCAGCCCCAGCATTTT,CAWSVPYPGSQPQHF
TRBJ2-7,-,TRBV11-3,-,TGTGCCAGCGGATCTCTAAGTGAGCAGTACTTC,CASGSLSEQYF
TRBJ2-7,-,TRBV9,-,TGTGCCAGCAGCGTAGAGGGGGGGCTGGTTCGGGACGAGCAGTACTTC,CASSVEGGLVRDEQYF
TRBJ2-5,TRBD2,TRBV7-3,-,TGTGCCAGCAGCCGGGGACTAGCGGAGACCCAGTACTTC,CASSRGLAETQYF
TRBJ2-7,-,TRBV28,few,TGTGCCAGCAGAACCGGGACGGCCTACGAGCAGTACTTC,CASRTGTAYEQYF
TRBJ2-2,-,TRBV29-1,-,TGCAGCGTTGCTGTTTCCAGCGGGGAGCTGTTTTTT,CSVAVSSGELFF
TRBJ2-7,-,TRBV6-5,-,TGTGCCAGCAGTTACTCGAGTAGCTCCTACGAGCAGTACTTC,CASSYSSSSYEQYF
TRBJ2-7,TRBD1,TRBV7-3,-,TGTGCCAGCAGCTCGGACAGGGAACACGAGCAGTACTTC,CASSSDREHEQYF
TRBJ2-1,-,TRBV19,-,TGTGCCAGTAGTATTCCTGCAGGGACCTACAATGAGCAGTTCTTC,CASSIPAGTYNEQFF
TRBJ1-6,-,TRBV5-1,-,TGCGCCAGCAGCTTGGGGTCAGGGGCGCGAAATTCACCCCTCCACTTT,CASSLGSGARNSPLHF
TRBJ2-7,-,TRBV11-2,-,TGTGCCAGCAGCTTAGATAGTCCTAGTCGCGAGCAGTACTTC,CASSLDSPSREQYF
TRBJ1-4,-,TRBV6-5,-,TGTGCCAGCAGTATAGGGGGACGGGAAAAACTGTTTTTT,CASSIGGREKLFF
TRBJ2-7,TRBD2,TRBV27,-,TGTGCCAGCAGTTTAGGGGACTACGCTGGAAAGCAGTACTTC,CASSLGDYAGKQYF
TRBJ1-5,-,TRBV27,few,TGTGCCAGCAGTTCGCCAGGGAGAGGGCAGCCCCAGCATTTT,CASSSPGRGQPQHF
TRBJ1-1,TRBD1,TRBV5-1,once,TGCGCCAGCCGGACAGGGGGCGTCACTGAAGCTTTCTTT,CASRTGGVTEAFF
TRBJ2-1,TRBD2,TRBV9,once,TGTGCCAGCAGCGCGAGGACTAGCGGGAACAATGAGCAGTTCTTC,CASSARTSGNNEQFF
TRBJ1-1,-,TRBV5-8,-,TGTGCCAGCAGCCGAGAACAGGGCAGGAGAACTGAAGCTTTCTTT,CASSREQGRRTEAFF
TRBJ1-5,TRBD1,TRBV19,-,TGTGCCAGTAGCCTCATGGACAGGGTAGAACAGCCCCAGCATTTT,CASSLMDRVEQPQHF
TRBJ2-7,TRBD1,TRBV4-3,-,TGCGTCAGCAGCCAACGTGGGGACAGGGATGTATACGAGCAGTACTTC,CVSSQRGDRDVYEQYF
TRBJ2-7,-,TRBV29-1,-,TGCAGCGTTGAAGACAGTACCACAAAAGGCGAGCAGTACTTC,CSVEDSTTKGEQYF
TRBJ2-7,TRBD2,TRBV28,-,TGTGCCAGCAGTTCGGTGGGACTAGCGGGAGTTTACGAGCAGTACTTC,CASSSVGLAGVYEQYF
TRBJ2-2,TRBD1,TRBV6-1,-,TGTGCCAGCAATCCAAATACAGGGGCCGCCGGGGAGCTGTTTTTT,CASNPNTGAAGELFF
TRBJ1-3,-,TRBV7-3,-,TGTGCCAGCAGATCACAGCAGGGGAACACCATATATTTT,CASRSQQGNTIYF
TRBJ2-7,TRBD1,TRBV19,-,TGTGCCAGTAGTGGCAACACAGGGGGGAGAGGGGAGCAGTACTTC,CASSGNTGGRGEQYF
TRBJ2-2,TRBD1,TRBV5-1,-,TGCGCCAGCAGCTTGGTTGGACAGGGAAGCACCGGGGAGCTGTTTTTT,CASSLVGQGSTGELFF
TRBJ1-1,TRBD1,TRBV29-1,-,TGCAGCGTTGAAGCCGGGACAGCCGACACTGAAGCTTTCTTT,CSVEAGTADTEAFF
TRBJ2-1,TRBD2,TRBV6-5,-,TGTGCCAGCATTTTACGGGAGGGCCCCTACAATGAGCAGTTCTTC,CASILREGPYNEQFF
TRBJ1-3,-,TRBV11-2,-,TGTGCCAGCAGCTTTTATCTCCCAGGACCCCGCTCTGGAAACACCATATATTTT,CASSFYLPGPRSGNTIYF
TRBJ1-5,-,TRBV6-6,-,TGTGCCAGCAGCAGACCCAATCAGCCCCAGCATTTT,CASSRPNQPQHF
TRBJ1-1,TRBD1,TRBV6-2/TRBV6-3,-,TGTGCCAGCCGCCAGACAGGGGGTAACACTGAAGCTTTCTTT,CASRQTGGNTEAFF
TRBJ1-5,-,TRBV6-2/TRBV6-3,-,TGTGCCAGCAGTTACTCGAAACTTCAGCCCCAGCATTTT,CASSYSKLQPQHF
TRBJ2-1,-,TRBV3-1/TRBV3-2,-,TGTGCCAGCAGCCAATACCCATACAATGAGCAGTTCTTC,CASSQYPYNEQFF
TRBJ2-2,TRBD1,TRBV5-1,-,TGCGCCAGCAGGAACGACAGGGCCCCCGGGGAGCTGTTTTTT,CASRNDRAPGELFF
TRBJ1-4,-,TRBV27,-,TGTGCCAGCAGTTTAAGGGGACTTAATGAAAAACTGTTTTTT,CASSLRGLNEKLFF
TRBJ2-1,-,TRBV7-9,-,TGTGCCAGCAGCTTAGAGGCTAGCGCAAAGTCCTACAATGAGCAGTTCTTC,CASSLEASAKSYNEQFF
TRBJ1-5,-,TRBV28,-,TGTGCCAGCAGTTGGGGTGCAGCCCAGCCCCAGCATTTT,CASSWGAAQPQHF
TRBJ2-5,-,TRBV20-1,-,TGCAGTGCTAGTTGGGGGGAGGAGACCCAGTACTTC,CSASWGEETQYF
TRBJ1-6,-,TRBV9,-,TGTGCCAGCAGCGTATCAGGGAGTACATCCTATAATTCACCCCTCCACTTT,CASSVSGSTSYNSPLHF